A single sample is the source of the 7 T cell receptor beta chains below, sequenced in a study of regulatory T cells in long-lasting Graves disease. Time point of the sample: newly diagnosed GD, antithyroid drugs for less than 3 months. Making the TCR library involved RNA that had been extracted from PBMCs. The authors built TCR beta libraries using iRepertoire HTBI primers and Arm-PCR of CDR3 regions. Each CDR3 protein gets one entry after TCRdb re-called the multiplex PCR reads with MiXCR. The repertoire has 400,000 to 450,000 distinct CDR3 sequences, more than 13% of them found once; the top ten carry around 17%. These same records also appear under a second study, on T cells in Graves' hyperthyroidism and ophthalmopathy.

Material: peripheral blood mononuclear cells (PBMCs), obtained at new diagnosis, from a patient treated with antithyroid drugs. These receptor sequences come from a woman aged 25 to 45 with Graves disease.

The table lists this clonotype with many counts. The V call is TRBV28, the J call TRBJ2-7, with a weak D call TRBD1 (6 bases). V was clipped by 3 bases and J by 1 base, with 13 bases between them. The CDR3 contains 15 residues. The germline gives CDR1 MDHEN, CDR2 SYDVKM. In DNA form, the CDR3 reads TGTGCCAGCAGTTTGACAGGTCGGCTATCCTACGAGCAGTACTTC. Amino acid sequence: CASSLTGRLSYEQYF.

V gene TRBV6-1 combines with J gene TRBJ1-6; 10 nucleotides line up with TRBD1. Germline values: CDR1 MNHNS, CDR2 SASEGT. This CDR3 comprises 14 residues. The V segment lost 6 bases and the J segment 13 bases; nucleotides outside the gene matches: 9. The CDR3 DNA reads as TGTGCCAGCAGGTCACCGGGACAGGGGAGGCCCCTCCACTTT. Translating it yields CASRSPGQGRPLHF.

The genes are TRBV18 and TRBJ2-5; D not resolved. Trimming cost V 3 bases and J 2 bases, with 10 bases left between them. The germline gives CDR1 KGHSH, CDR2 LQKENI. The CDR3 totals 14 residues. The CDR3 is CASSPNSKQETQYF. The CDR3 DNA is TGTGCCAGCTCACCGAACAGCAAACAAGAGACCCAGTACTTC.

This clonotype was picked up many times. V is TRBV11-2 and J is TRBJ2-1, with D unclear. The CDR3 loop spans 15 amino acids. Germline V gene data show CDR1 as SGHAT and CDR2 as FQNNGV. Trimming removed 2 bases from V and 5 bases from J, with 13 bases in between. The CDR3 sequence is CASSLTDTANNEQFF. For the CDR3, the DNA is TGTGCCAGCAGCTTAACTGACACGGCAAACAATGAGCAGTTCTTC.

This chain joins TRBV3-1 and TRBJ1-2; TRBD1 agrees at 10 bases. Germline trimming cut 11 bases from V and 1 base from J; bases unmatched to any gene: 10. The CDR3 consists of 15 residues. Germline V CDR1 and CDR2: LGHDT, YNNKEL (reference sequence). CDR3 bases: TGTGCCGCATACGACCGGGACAGGGGTAACTATGGCTACACCTTC. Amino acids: CAAYDRDRGNYGYTF. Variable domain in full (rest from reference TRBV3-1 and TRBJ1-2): DTAVSQTPKYLVTQMGNDKSIKCEQNLGHDTMYWYKQDSKKFLKIMFSYNNKELIINETVPNRFSPKSPDKAHLNLHINSLELGDSAVYFCAAYDRDRGNYGYTFGSGTRLTVV.

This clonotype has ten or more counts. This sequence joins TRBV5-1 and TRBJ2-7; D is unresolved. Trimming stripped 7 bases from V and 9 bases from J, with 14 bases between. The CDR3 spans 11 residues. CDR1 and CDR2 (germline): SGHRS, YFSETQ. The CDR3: CASSGLAGQYF. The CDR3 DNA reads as TGCGCCAGCTCAGGCTTGGCAGGGCAGTACTTC.

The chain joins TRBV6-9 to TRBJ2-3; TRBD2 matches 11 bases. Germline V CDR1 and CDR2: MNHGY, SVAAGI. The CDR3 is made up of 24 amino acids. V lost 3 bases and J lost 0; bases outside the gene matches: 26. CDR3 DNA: TGTGCCAGCAGTTACAGTGCGGGACTAGCGGACCCCCTTTTTACTTCTATCAGCACAGATACGCAGTATTTT. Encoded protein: CASSYSAGLADPLFTSISTDTQYF.